Here is one TCR beta chain with its context. This sample stems from a study of T-cell reconstitution after alpha-beta-depleted transplantation in children. The library targeted TCRbeta and was prepared with unique molecular identifiers. Using its own MiXCR run on the PCR reads, TCRdb lists one record per CDR3 protein. The sample has 500,000 or so distinct CDR3 sequences; 32% are singletons. V gave up 5 bases and J gave up 7 bases, with 14 bases separating them. This CDR3 region has 12 residues. Germline CDR1 and CDR2: GTSNPN and SVGIG (reference sequence). This chain uses TRBV30 with TRBJ1-1; possibly TRBD1 for D (6 bases). Sample: PBMCs from the stem cell graft donor, taken from the stem cell graft. This TCR derives from a human donor who donated a stem cell graft to a child with aplastic anemia. CDR3 amino acids: CAWAGHTFEAFF. CDR3 nucleotide sequence: TGTGCCTGGGCGGGACACACGTTTGAAGCTTTCTTT.